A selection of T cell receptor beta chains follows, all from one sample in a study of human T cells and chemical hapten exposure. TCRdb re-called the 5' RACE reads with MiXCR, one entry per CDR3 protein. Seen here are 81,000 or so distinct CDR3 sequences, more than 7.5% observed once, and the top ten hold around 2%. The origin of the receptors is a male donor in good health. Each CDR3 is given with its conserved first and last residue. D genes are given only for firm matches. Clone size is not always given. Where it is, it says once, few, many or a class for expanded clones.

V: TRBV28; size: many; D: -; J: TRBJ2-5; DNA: TGTGCCAGCAGTTTCGCCCCGGGGGCCGGCCAAGAGACCCAGTACTTC; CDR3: CASSFAPGAGQETQYF
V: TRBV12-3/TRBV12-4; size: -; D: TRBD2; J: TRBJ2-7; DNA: TGTGCCAGCAGCTCAGGTTTAGAGCGGGATCTACACGAGCAGTACTTC; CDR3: CASSSGLERDLHEQYF
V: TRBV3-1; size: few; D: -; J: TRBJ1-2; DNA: TGTGCCAGCAGCCAAAAGGGGCTCAGGGGAGTAAGCTATGGCTACACCTTC; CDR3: CASSQKGLRGVSYGYTF
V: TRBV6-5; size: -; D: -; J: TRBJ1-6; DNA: TGTGCCAGCAGTTACTCAGTTTCGGTTGGAACCCGATCACCCCTCCACTTT; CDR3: CASSYSVSVGTRSPLHF
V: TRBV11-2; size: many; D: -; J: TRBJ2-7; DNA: TGTGCCAGCAGCGAACAGGGTTACTACGAGCAGTACTTC; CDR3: CASSEQGYYEQYF
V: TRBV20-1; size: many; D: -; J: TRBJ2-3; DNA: TGCAGTGCTAGAGTCCCCAGGGGAGGCACAGATACGCAGTATTTT; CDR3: CSARVPRGGTDTQYF
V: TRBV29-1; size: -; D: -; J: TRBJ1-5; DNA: TGCAGCGTTGGAGATAGCAATCAGCCCCAGCATTTT; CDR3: CSVGDSNQPQHF
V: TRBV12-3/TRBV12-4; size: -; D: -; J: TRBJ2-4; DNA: TGTGCCAGCAGTTTCGATCTTACGGACTCGGCCCTGGGCAAAAACATTCAGTACTTC; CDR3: CASSFDLTDSALGKNIQYF
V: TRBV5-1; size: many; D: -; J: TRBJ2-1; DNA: TGCGCCAGCAGCTTGGCGCAGGGCCCCAATGAGCAGTTCTTC; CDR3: CASSLAQGPNEQFF
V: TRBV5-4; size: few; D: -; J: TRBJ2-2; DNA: TGTGCCAGCCGTCTGACTGGGAAGGGCACCGGGGAGCTGTTTTTT; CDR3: CASRLTGKGTGELFF
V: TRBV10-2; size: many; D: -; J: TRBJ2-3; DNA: TGCGCCAGCAGTGAATCCCGCACAGATACGCAGTATTTT; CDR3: CASSESRTDTQYF
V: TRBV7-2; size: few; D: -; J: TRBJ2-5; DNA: TGTGCCAGCAGCTTAGTACAGCAAGAGACCCAGTACTTC; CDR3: CASSLVQQETQYF
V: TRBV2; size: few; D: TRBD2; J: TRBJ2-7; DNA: TGTGCCAGCAGTGAACTTTCGCCCGGGACTAGCGGGAGTCTAGAGTACTTC; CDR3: CASSELSPGTSGSLEYF
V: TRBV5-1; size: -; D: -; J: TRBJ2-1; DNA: TGCGCCAGCAGCGGCGGGACTGCCAACTCCTACAATGAGCAGTTCTTC; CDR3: CASSGGTANSYNEQFF
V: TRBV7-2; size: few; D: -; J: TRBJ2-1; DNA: TGTGCCAGCAGCTATTCTCAGGGGGGAGGTGAGCAGTTCTTC; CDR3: CASSYSQGGGEQFF
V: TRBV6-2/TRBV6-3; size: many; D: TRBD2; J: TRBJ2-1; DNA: TGTGCCAGCAGTTACTGGACTAGCGGAAACAATGAGCAGTTCTTC; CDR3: CASSYWTSGNNEQFF
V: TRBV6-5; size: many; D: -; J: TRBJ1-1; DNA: TGTGCCAGCAGTAGAACAGGAATGAACACTGAAGCTTTCTTT; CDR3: CASSRTGMNTEAFF
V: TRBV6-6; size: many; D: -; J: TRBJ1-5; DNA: TGTGCCAGCAGGGAAGGGGATCAGCCCCAGCATTTT; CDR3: CASREGDQPQHF
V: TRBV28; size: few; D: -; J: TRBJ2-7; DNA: TGTGCCAGCAGTCTGGGACGGACCTACGAGCAGTACTTC; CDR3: CASSLGRTYEQYF
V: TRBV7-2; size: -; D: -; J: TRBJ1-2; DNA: TGTGCCAGCAGTCCCCATGATAACTATGGCTACACCTTC; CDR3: CASSPHDNYGYTF
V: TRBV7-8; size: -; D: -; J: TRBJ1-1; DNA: TGTGCCAGCAGCTTAGCGGACAGCATGAACACTGAAGCTTTCTTT; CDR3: CASSLADSMNTEAFF
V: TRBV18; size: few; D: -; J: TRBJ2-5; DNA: TGTGCCAGCTCCCAATCCGAGACAGAGACCCAGTACTTC; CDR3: CASSQSETETQYF
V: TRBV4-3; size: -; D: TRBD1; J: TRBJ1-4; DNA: TGCGCCAGCAGCCAAGAACATATCAGGGGGTCTAATGAAAAACTGTTTTTT; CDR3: CASSQEHIRGSNEKLFF
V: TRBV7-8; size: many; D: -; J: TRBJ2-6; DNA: TGTGCCAGCAGCCGACAGGTTCTCTCTGGGGCCAACGTCCTGACTTTC; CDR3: CASSRQVLSGANVLTF
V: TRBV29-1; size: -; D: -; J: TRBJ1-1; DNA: TGCAGCGTAGGAAGGGTCTTGAACACTGAAGCTTTCTTT; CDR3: CSVGRVLNTEAFF
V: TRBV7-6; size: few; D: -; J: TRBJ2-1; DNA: TGTGCCAGCAGCCCCGGGAGTCCGCCCTACAATGAGCAGTTCTTC; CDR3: CASSPGSPPYNEQFF
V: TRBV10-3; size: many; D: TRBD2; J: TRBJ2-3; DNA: TGTGCCATCAGATCCGGGACGCAGCGGGAGGTCACAGATACGCAGTATTTT; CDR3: CAIRSGTQREVTDTQYF
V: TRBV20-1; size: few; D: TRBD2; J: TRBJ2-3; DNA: TGCAGTGCTAGAGCCCATATTAGCGGGAGGGCAGCAGATACGCAGTATTTT; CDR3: CSARAHISGRAADTQYF
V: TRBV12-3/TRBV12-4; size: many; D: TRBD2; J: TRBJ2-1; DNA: TGTGCCAGCAGTCTACAAAGGGGTCTCCAAGAACTAGCGGGGGCCTACAATGAGCAGTTCTTC; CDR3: CASSLQRGLQELAGAYNEQFF
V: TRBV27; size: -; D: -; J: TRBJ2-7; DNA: TGTGCCAGCAGACTTCTTGGCGGGAACTACGAGCAGTACTTC; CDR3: CASRLLGGNYEQYF
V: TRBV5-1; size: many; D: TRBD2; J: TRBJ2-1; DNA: TGCGCCAGCAGCGCTGGACTAGCGGGAGGGCGTGAGCAGTTCTTC; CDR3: CASSAGLAGGREQFF
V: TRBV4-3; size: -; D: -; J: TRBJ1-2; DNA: TGCGCCAGCAGCCTCAGACGTACCGCTAACTATGGCTACACCTTC; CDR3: CASSLRRTANYGYTF
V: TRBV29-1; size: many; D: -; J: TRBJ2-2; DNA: TGCAGCGTTGATAGCCCAGAGGGGTTCACCGGGGAGCTGTTTTTT; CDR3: CSVDSPEGFTGELFF